Detailed here is one TCR beta chain. Its target is unknown. This CDR3 is built from 17 residues. V was trimmed by 2 bases and J by 0 bases, leaving 15 bases between them. From germline, CDR1 is SGHRS and CDR2 YFSETQ. The data were produced by immunoSEQ multiplex PCR, yet TCRdb's version contains in-frame clones alone and is incomplete. Counted here are approximately 150,000 clones, around 94% occurring once; the ten biggest clones make up roughly 1.2%. This sample was included in a study of T cell responses to AZD1222 COVID-19 vaccine. General observations from the study: Repertoires were obtained solely post-peak T cell response. Of the AZD1222 recipients, only five to seven were seropositive at baseline.

The source is an adult in good health. The chain has TRBV5-1 and TRBJ2-4; D remains unclear. This sample comprised peripheral blood, obtained on day 0 of AZD1222 vaccination. The CDR3 sequence is CASSLRTDHLAKNIQYF. CDR3 in DNA: TGCGCCAGCAGCTTACGCACGGATCATTTAGCCAAAAACATTCAGTACTTC.